The present TCR beta chain was sequenced within a study of beta chain features in type 1 diabetes. Trimming cost V 5 bases and J 0 bases; bases outside gene matches: 7. Germline V gene lookup returns CDR1 SEHNR and CDR2 FQNEAQ (reference sequence). The CDR3 spans 15 residues. The investigators reverse transcribed all of the isolated RNA, so they sequenced expressed TCRB transcripts. The method was immunoSEQ multiplex PCR; TCRdb's version includes in-frame clones alone and lacks a portion of them. The data show about 700,000 clones, about an eighth seen once. General observations from the study: TCRB repertoires of naive, central memory and Treg cells appeared more similar among patients than among healthy donors. Among all four CD4+ subsets, Type 1 diabetes patients had TCRB CDR3s that were moderately but significantly shorter.

About this clone itself: Its antigen is unknown.

A single heparinised draw of 95 to 150 mL on average was taken per donor. The J gene is TRBJ2-7, the V gene TRBV7-9; 7 bases match TRBD1. Material for sequencing was naive CD4+ T cells from blood. The receptor comes from a man aged 18 to 30 with type 1 diabetes. DNA for the CDR3: TGTGCCAGCAGCCCCGGACAGGCAGTCTCCTACGAGCAGTACTTC. This translates into CASSPGQAVSYEQYF.